The 5 T cell receptor beta chains in this list originate from one sample, sequenced in a study of blood T cell repertoires in COVID-19. TCRdb's copy holds only in-frame clones and misses some; the assay was immunoSEQ multiplex PCR. The data hold roughly 340,000 clones, with more than 80% observed a single time. The sample consisted of PBMCs or T cells enriched from blood (not recorded which). Receptors were obtained from a man younger than 30 who had recovered from COVID-19.

V is TRBV28 and J is TRBJ2-1; D gene uncertain. The CDR3 runs to 12 residues. V was shortened by 8 bases and J by 0 bases, with 5 bases between the two germline ends. Germline assignment: CDR1 MDHEN and CDR2 SYDVKM. CDR3 protein: CASGVSYNEQFF. Written as DNA, the CDR3 is TGTGCCAGCGGAGTCTCCTACAATGAGCAGTTCTTC.

This chain links TRBV27 with TRBJ1-1; D unresolved. CDR1 and CDR2 from the germline V gene are MNHEY and SMNVEV (reference sequence). The length of the CDR3 is 16 residues. Trimming stripped 2 bases from V and 8 bases from J, with 21 bases between. The CDR3: CASSLRQPGGGREAFF. CDR3 coding DNA: TGTGCCAGCAGTTTACGACAACCTGGAGGCGGGAGGGAAGCTTTCTTT.

This chain links TRBV7-2 with TRBJ1-2; TRBD1 matches 7 bases. Trimming at V came to 4 bases and at J to 5 bases, leaving 10 bases not matched to a gene. The length of the CDR3 is 15 residues. Germline CDR1 reads SGHTA; CDR2 reads FQGNSA. CDR3 sequence reads: CASSSTASGGYGYTF. The CDR3 nucleotides read TGTGCCAGCAGCTCCACAGCTTCAGGGGGTTATGGCTACACCTTC.

This clone was seen just once. V usage is TRBV10-3 and J usage is TRBJ1-4; 9 bases agree with TRBD1. The V and J ends lost 4 bases and 2 bases, in that order; junction bases with no gene match: 5. This CDR3 region has 16 residues. The germline gives CDR1 ENHRY, CDR2 SYGVKD. For the CDR3, the DNA is TGTGCCATCAGTGCTCATGACAGGGGGACTAATGAAAAACTGTTTTTT. Amino acids: CAISAHDRGTNEKLFF.

The V gene is TRBV3-1 (or the pseudogene TRBV3-2), the J gene TRBJ1-6; 7 bases line up with TRBD1. The junction had 9 bases not matched to a gene; V was cut back by 4 bases and J by 9 bases. Per germline, CDR1 LGHDT and CDR2 YNNKEL (reference sequence). This CDR3 region has 15 residues. The CDR3 region is CASSRGTVETSPLHF. DNA of the CDR3: TGTGCCAGCAGCCGCGGGACAGTTGAAACTTCACCCCTCCACTTT.